This T cell receptor (beta chain) was identified in a study of OX40 agonist ivuxolimab in advanced cancers. A note on this clone: Its target is not known.

Study results and limitations: Which antigen the expanded peripheral T cells recognized is unknown.

CDR3 length: 16 amino acids. Clones were sequenced by immunoSEQ multiplex PCR, and TCRdb holds only the in-frame ones, with some missing. Of about 92,000 clones in the sample, 75% to 95% are singletons; the top ten hold 0.25% to 0.35%. The sequence was obtained from an adult with an advanced solid tumor such as melanoma, head and neck, liver or kidney cancer. The rearrangement uses TRBV21-1 and TRBJ1-1; TRBD1 was called by the table and not checked on the DNA. TRBV21-1 is an annotated pseudogene. The sequences come from CD4+ or CD8+ T cells sorted from blood, collected in a trial of the OX40 agonist ivuxolimab. CDR3: CASSKVSYSENTEAFF. CDR3 sequence (DNA): TGTGCCAGCAGCAAAGTGTCTTACAGTGAGAACACTGAAGCTTTCTTT.